This entry lists 13 T cell receptor beta chains sequenced from one sample in a study of patients and donors after allogeneic stem cell transplantation. Via MiXCR, TCRdb re-called the RT-PCR reads, giving one row per CDR3 protein. The table records fewer than 95,000 distinct CDR3 sequences, roughly 4.9% of them present only once. The sample taken for sequencing was blood, either unsorted or a sorted T cell fraction (not recorded which). The receptor set was obtained from a human donor who was either an allogeneic HSCT recipient or a stem cell or donor lymphocyte infusion donor (not recorded which). It is not recorded whose cells these are; they may come from a transplant donor.

The V gene is TRBV5-4, the J gene TRBJ2-3; TRBD2 agrees at 8 bases. Germline CDR1 reads SGHNT; CDR2 reads YYREEE (reference sequence). The ends lost 1 base at V and 2 bases at J; junction bases unmatched: 6. The CDR3 length is 16 residues. CDR3 in DNA: TGTGCCAGCAGCTTGAGGCGGGAGGCCTTCACAGATACGCAGTATTTT. This encodes CASSLRREAFTDTQYF.

This clonotype turned up a few times. The chain employs TRBV9 and TRBJ1-1; 8 nucleotides align to TRBD1. Germline values: CDR1 SGDLS, CDR2 YYNGEE. V dropped 0 bases and J dropped 5; count of bases not matched to a gene: 9. This CDR3 comprises 16 residues. CDR3 residues: CASSVVPQGGRTEAFF. CDR3 nucleotide sequence: TGTGCCAGCAGCGTAGTCCCACAGGGGGGGAGGACTGAAGCTTTCTTT.

This clonotype was observed many times. The chain uses TRBV28 and TRBJ1-3; perhaps TRBD1 as D (5 bases). The CDR3 sequence is 14 residues long. Germline values: CDR1 MDHEN, CDR2 SYDVKM. The V and J ends lost 6 bases and 0 bases respectively, with 9 bases between them. In nucleotides, the CDR3 is TGTGCCAGCAGGACTCAGGGCTCTGGAAACACCATATATTTT. Translating gives CASRTQGSGNTIYF.

There are a few counts of this clonotype. The gene calls are TRBV27 and TRBJ2-1; TRBD2 agrees at 12 bases. The V segment lost 5 bases and the J segment 6 bases; nucleotides outside the gene matches: 8. Germline assignment: CDR1 MNHEY and CDR2 SMNVEV (reference sequence). This CDR3 comprises 16 residues. CDR3 DNA: TGTGCCAGCAGTCCTTATTCTAGCGGGAGGGGCAATGAGCAGTTCTTC. It encodes CASSPYSSGRGNEQFF.

This sequence joins TRBV19 and TRBJ1-2; D uncertain. Looked up from germline, CDR1 is LNHDA and CDR2 is SQIVND (reference sequence). Trimming took off 2 bases at V and 3 bases at J, with 13 bases between the two ends. This CDR3 region has 15 residues. CDR3 in amino acids: CASSITAGFDYGYTF. The CDR3 DNA is TGTGCCAGTAGTATAACCGCGGGATTCGACTATGGCTACACCTTC.

This clonotype was picked up a small number of times. The CDR3 is CASSSTEGWVNEQFF. The CDR3 DNA reads as TGTGCCAGCAGCTCGACTGAGGGTTGGGTCAATGAGCAGTTCTTC. This rearrangement joins TRBV11-2 to TRBJ2-1; a weak D match, TRBD2 (5 bases). The CDR3 contains 15 residues. The germline V and J ends were trimmed by 4 bases and 6 bases, with 16 bases remaining between them. Germline values: CDR1 SGHAT, CDR2 FQNNGV. Full variable domain (remainder filled in from reference TRBV11-2 and TRBJ2-1): EAGVAQSPRYKIIEKRQSVAFWCNPISGHATLYWYQQILGQGPKLLIQFQNNGVVDDSQLPKDRFSAERLKGVDSTLKIQPAKLEDSAVYLCASSSTEGWVNEQFFGPGTRLTVL.

V is TRBV27 and J is TRBJ2-1; 7 positions match TRBD1. Trimming at V came to 8 bases and at J to 3 bases, leaving 7 bases not matched to a gene. The CDR3 totals 14 residues. Germline CDR1 and CDR2: MNHEY and SMNVEV (reference sequence). The CDR3 DNA follows: TGTGCCAGCCAGACACAGGGGAACTACAATGAGCAGTTCTTC. Residues: CASQTQGNYNEQFF.

In its sample, this clonotype was seen many times. This rearrangement joins TRBV7-3 to TRBJ2-1; 10 nucleotides agree with TRBD1. CDR1 is SGHTA, CDR2 FQGTGA, per germline. V shed 2 bases and J 7 bases; nucleotides not matched to a gene: 5. This CDR3 contains 15 residues. Here the CDR3 reads CASSLGQGVMNEQFF. CDR3 nucleotide sequence: TGTGCCAGCAGCTTAGGACAGGGGGTAATGAATGAGCAGTTCTTC.

This clonotype was picked up a small number of times. The V call is TRBV18, the J call TRBJ2-2, with TRBD2 as a possible D gene (5 bases). Trimming left V 3 bases short and J 3 bases short, with 17 bases between. The CDR3 is 17 residues long. Germline V lookup: CDR1 KGHSH, CDR2 LQKENI. The CDR3 DNA is TGTGCCAGCTCACCGTCTGGAGGCAGATCTCACACCGGGGAGCTGTTTTTT. It yields the protein CASSPSGGRSHTGELFF.

This clonotype has a count of ten or more. The genes are TRBV29-1 and TRBJ1-1; maybe TRBD1 (6 bases). Trimming pared 4 bases from V and 0 bases from J, leaving 12 bases between. CDR3 length: 14 amino acids. CDR1 and CDR2 from the germline V gene are SQVTM and ANQGSEA. The DNA of the CDR3 is TGCAGCGTTGGTGAGGCAGGGGTGAACACTGAAGCTTTCTTT. This translates into CSVGEAGVNTEAFF.

The rearrangement uses TRBV9 and TRBJ2-1; D not certain. The length of the CDR3 is 14 residues. Trimming shortened V by 4 bases and J by 9 bases, and 17 bases separated the two germline ends. Germline values: CDR1 SGDLS, CDR2 YYNGEE. The CDR3 sequence is CASSNPSGTIEQFF. The CDR3 nucleotides read TGTGCCAGCAGCAACCCCTCCGGTACTATTGAGCAGTTCTTC.

In its sample, this clonotype was seen a few times. The rearrangement links TRBV21-1 to TRBJ1-3; the D call in the table, TRBD1, was not verified against the DNA. TRBV21-1 is a pseudogene locus. CDR3 length: 20 amino acids. The CDR3 nucleotides are TGTGCCAGCAGCAAAAGGGAAAAGGGACAGGGGGTACGCTCTGGAAACACCATATATTTT. Its protein is CASSKREKGQGVRSGNTIYF.

This clonotype has only a few counts. The chain employs TRBV9 and TRBJ2-3; TRBD1 or TRBD2 may be the D gene (5 bases each). This CDR3 region has 15 residues. Germline CDR1 reads SGDLS; CDR2 reads YYNGEE. Trimming removed 3 bases at V and 3 bases at J, with 14 bases between. The CDR3 here is CASSGSGRGTDTQYF. The CDR3 nucleotides read TGTGCCAGCAGCGGCTCGGGACGAGGGACAGATACGCAGTATTTT.